These T cell receptor beta chains were read from a single sample in a study of blood T cell repertoires in COVID-19. Sequencing was performed with immunoSEQ multiplex PCR; in TCRdb, only in-frame clones are kept and a portion is missing. The data hold 350,000 to 450,000 clones, with 89% observed a single time. Sequencing used PBMCs or T cells enriched from blood (not recorded which). The receptors stem from a young woman who had recovered from COVID-19. CDR3s include the opening cysteine and the closing phenylalanine or tryptophan.

v_call cdr3_aa
TRBV5-5 CASSFRGQGRNEKLFF
TRBV11-3 CASSLVADTQYF
TRBV2 CASRRNRGRDEQYF
TRBV19 CASSQDRGYLTEAFF
TRBV4-1 CASSQETGVGYTF
TRBV24-1 CATSALPRGRPPSTDTQYF
TRBV5-4 CASSPRRFAGGSYEQYF
TRBV6-1 CASSAGTGNSGANVLTF
TRBV7-9 CASSHPGQVPYEQYF
TRBV6-5 CASSYSRIGGHTIYF
TRBV29-1 CSVEGRGDTEAFF
TRBV30 CAFLYLNTEAFF
TRBV27 CASRPGLAVYEQYF
TRBV28 CASSSRGRITEAFF
TRBV10-3 CAISELGQGYEQYF
TRBV27 CASSSRVDGYTF
TRBV18 CASSPDRGRQPQHF
TRBV24-1 CATSDSGTNTDTQYF
TRBV19 CASSGGQPNQPQHF
TRBV6-6 CASSDTTVNYGYTF
TRBV5-1 CASSLGGGYEKLFF
TRBV28 CASSTGAVSNQPQHF
TRBV21-1 CASNPKHQGTSWPQHF
TRBV7-8 CASSRGQVDYGYTF
TRBV5-6 CASSPRQGRLGYTF
TRBV5-6 CASSPTGQGGGYTF
TRBV5-1 CASSLAGKPTDTQYF
TRBV6-1 CASSELGTKSEAFF
TRBV28 CASSFDRSDQPQHF
TRBV27 CASSLEVRGRPEDTEAFF
TRBV29-1 CSVAGSLYEQYF
TRBV9 CASSVGGGGTNEKLFF
TRBV7-3 CASSLYPGANTEAFF
TRBV28 CASSLSGNPQYF
TRBV19 CASSKGQETQETQYF